This T cell receptor beta chain appears in the sequencing data of a study of cytomegalovirus exposure and HLA in healthy donors. It was with 60 Vbeta and 13 Jbeta primers that the PCR ran. Only in-frame clones appear in the TCRdb table, and some are missing; sequencing was by immunoSEQ multiplex PCR. Its table lists under 95,000 clones. V gave up 7 bases and J gave up 0 bases, with 7 bases separating them. In germline, CDR1 is SNHLY, CDR2 FYNNEI. The CDR3 extends over 13 amino acids. Sequencing was performed on PBMCs. This clonotype originated in a man aged 45 to 65 in good health and CMV-seronegative. This chain joins TRBV2 and TRBJ1-5; D gene ambiguous. The CDR3 DNA reads TGTGCCAGCATGGAGAATAGCAATCAGCCCCAGCATTTT. It is translated as CASMENSNQPQHF.